This T cell receptor (beta chain) was observed in a study of post-analysis software for immune sequencing data. Study-level points and caveats: Five TRBV segments were significantly more frequent in patients than in controls. TRBV5-6, TRBV5-1 and TRBV20-1 were among these segments.

Trimming left V 4 bases short and J 4 bases short, with 16 bases between. The CDR3 runs to 15 residues. From germline, CDR1 is MNHNY and CDR2 SVGAGI (reference sequence). On this clonotype itself: As yet, its antigen is unknown.

Unique molecular identifiers had been added to the TCR beta cDNA libraries. A population of about 1 to 11 million T cells gave rise to approximately 500,000 cDNA molecules. TCRdb re-called the PCR reads through MiXCR, storing one row per CDR3 protein. The repertoire includes 750,000 to 950,000 distinct CDR3 sequences, approximately 53% of them detected once, and approximately 4.2% sits in the top ten. The rearrangement uses TRBV6-6 and TRBJ1-2; weak D call: TRBD1 (5 bases). Source material: blood. This receptor was identified in a girl aged 5 to 17 with multiple sclerosis. The CDR3 region is CASSLGTGGSYGYTF. The CDR3 DNA reads TGTGCCAGCAGTTTGGGGACTGGTGGGTCCTATGGCTACACCTTC.